The 32 T cell receptor beta chains below were found in one sample sequenced in a study of blood T cell repertoires in COVID-19. Measured with immunoSEQ multiplex PCR; TCRdb has only the in-frame clones, and not every one. Of a few hundred thousand clones listed, around 85% are singletons. Sequenced material: peripheral blood. Every receptor here comes from a human donor with COVID-19, enrolled during active disease. The donor label of this sample is uncertain.

The CDR3 region has the DNA TGTGCCAGCAGCTCAGGGGGATATGGCTACACCTTC. Protein product: CASSSGGYGYTF. The V gene is TRBV11-3, the J gene TRBJ1-2, with TRBD1 matching over 7 bases. The CDR3 extends over 12 amino acids. Germline V CDR1 and CDR2: SGHNT, YENEEA. With V trimmed by 4 bases and J by 5 bases, 1 base remained unmatched.

This clone has just one count. The chain is built from TRBV6-2 or TRBV6-3 and TRBJ2-5, with unresolved D. Germline V gene lookup returns CDR1 MNHEY and CDR2 SVGEGT. V dropped 5 bases and J dropped 5 bases, with 18 bases sitting between them. This CDR3 is 15 amino acids long. This CDR3 is CASSLEVGLWETQYF. Here the CDR3 DNA reads TGTGCCAGCAGTCTCGAAGTCGGGTTATGGGAGACCCAGTACTTC.

In the case of this clone: At one boundary the junction diverges from the germline segment, which might be a read error. The chain couples TRBV6-2 or TRBV6-3 to TRBJ2-6, with TRBD2 matching 8 bases. This CDR3 is built from 16 residues. CDR1 and CDR2 from the germline V gene are MNHEY and SVGEGT. In DNA form, the CDR3 reads TGTGCCGGCAGTAGCGGGGCCACCTCTGGGGCCAACGTCCTGACTTTC. Translation gives CAGSSGATSGANVLTF.

The rearrangement links TRBV28 to TRBJ2-6; TRBD1 matches 7 bases. Unmatched junction bases numbered 6, after V lost 7 bases and J lost 0 bases. CDR3 size: 16 residues. Per the germline V gene, CDR1 is MDHEN and CDR2 is SYDVKM. The CDR3 DNA reads as TGTGCCAGCAACCCGGGACAGAACTCTGGGGCCAACGTCCTGACTTTC. Its translation is CASNPGQNSGANVLTF. The variable domain in full, with the rest retrieved from reference TRBV28 and TRBJ2-6, is DVKVTQSSRYLVKRTGEKVFLECVQDMDHENMFWYRQDPGLGLRLIYFSYDVKMKEKGDIPEGYSVSREKKERFSLILESASTNQTSMYLCASNPGQNSGANVLTFGAGSRLTVL.

The CDR3 protein is CASSLRVGAGGPYEQYF. DNA for the CDR3: TGCGCCAGCAGCTTGAGGGTAGGAGCGGGAGGACCCTACGAGCAGTACTTC. The chain combines TRBV5-1 with TRBJ2-7; TRBD2 matches at 9 bases. V lost 1 base, J lost 2 bases, and 10 bases stayed unmatched. The CDR3 sequence is 17 residues long. Germline V gene sequence: CDR1 SGHRS, CDR2 YFSETQ.

Here the CDR3 reads CASTLGLSYEQYF. The DNA of the CDR3 is TGTGCCAGCACCTTGGGGCTATCCTACGAGCAGTACTTC. This sequence joins TRBV6-6 and TRBJ2-7, with D perhaps matching TRBD1 (5 bases). Germline CDR1 is MNHNY and CDR2 is SVGAGI (reference sequence). There are 13 residues in the CDR3. Trimming shortened V by 7 bases and J by 1 base, and 11 bases separated the two germline ends.

The V gene is TRBV19, the J gene TRBJ2-3, with no clear D. V lost 3 bases and J 5 bases, leaving 9 bases between the germline ends. This CDR3 is built from 13 residues. CDR1 and CDR2 from the germline V gene are LNHDA and SQIVND (reference sequence). The CDR3 region has the DNA TGTGCCAGTAGTATTTCCGGAGTAGATACGCAGTATTTT. Translated, it gives CASSISGVDTQYF.

The chain joins TRBV19 to TRBJ1-6, with a weak D call TRBD1 (6 bases). This CDR3 is built from 13 residues. Trimming removed 8 bases at V and 8 bases at J, with 13 bases between. From germline, CDR1 is LNHDA and CDR2 SQIVND (reference sequence). The CDR3 loop reads CASQGGRYSPLHF. In DNA form, the CDR3 reads TGTGCCAGTCAAGGGGGTCGGTATTCACCCCTCCACTTT. Based on the CDR3 plus reference TRBV19 and TRBJ1-6, the full variable domain is DGGITQSPKYLFRKEGQNVTLSCEQNLNHDAMYWYRQDPGQGLRLIYYSQIVNDFQKGDIAEGYSVSREKKESFPLTVTSAQKNPTAFYLCASQGGRYSPLHFGNGTRLTVT.

V is TRBV30 and J is TRBJ1-5, with a weak D call TRBD1 (5 bases). Deletions cut 4 bases from V and 4 bases from J, with 14 bases between. CDR3 length: 14 amino acids. Germline V gives CDR1 GTSNPN, CDR2 SVGIG (reference sequence). For the CDR3, the DNA is TGTGCCTGGAATCGCGACAGCCTAAATCAGCCCCAGCATTTT. It yields the protein CAWNRDSLNQPQHF.

This clone was seen a handful of times. This chain joins TRBV7-9 and TRBJ2-3; tentatively, D is TRBD1 (5 bases). CDR1 is SEHNR and CDR2 is FQNEAQ in the germline V gene (reference sequence). The CDR3 spans 15 residues. The ends were cut back, 1 base at V and 2 bases at J, with 10 bases in the middle. The CDR3 DNA reads as TGTGCCAGCAGCTTAGACGGTGGGGCCACAGATACGCAGTATTTT. Translated: CASSLDGGATDTQYF. Full variable domain (outside the CDR3, taken from reference TRBV7-9 and TRBJ2-3): DTGVSQNPRHKITKRGQNVTFRCDPISEHNRLYWYRQTLGQGPEFLTYFQNEAQLEKSRLLSDRFSAERPKGSFSTLEIQRTEQGDSAMYLCASSLDGGATDTQYFGPGTRLTVL.

DNA of the CDR3: TGTGCCAGCAGCTTGGGACTAGCGGGAGGCTATCGGGCAGATACGCAGTATTTT. Translating it yields CASSLGLAGGYRADTQYF. V usage is TRBV5-6 and J usage is TRBJ2-3, with 13 nucleotides matching TRBD2. This CDR3 contains 18 residues. J gave up 4 bases and V 0 bases, and 8 bases lay outside the gene matches. Per the germline V gene, CDR1 is SGHDT and CDR2 is YYEEEE.

This clone showed up just once. The chain carries TRBV28 and TRBJ2-1; a possible D gene is TRBD1 (5 bases). Trimming cost V 3 bases and J 4 bases, with 10 bases left between them. The CDR3 is 14 amino acids. The germline V gene encodes CDR1 MDHEN and CDR2 SYDVKM. The CDR3 protein is CASSLWAGYNEQFF. In nucleotides, the CDR3 is TGTGCCAGCAGTTTGTGGGCAGGGTACAATGAGCAGTTCTTC.

This chain connects TRBV10-2 to TRBJ2-1, with 9 bases identical to TRBD1. Germline CDR1 and CDR2: WSHSY and SAAADI. Trimming removed 10 bases from V and 9 bases from J; junction bases left unmatched: 19. There are 16 residues in the CDR3. The CDR3 region has the DNA TGCGCCACCATGCTTCCCGGGACAGGGATATCCAGTGAGCAGTTCTTC. Translated, it gives CATMLPGTGISSEQFF.

The rearrangement joins TRBV27 to TRBJ1-5, with TRBD1 matching over 9 bases. The CDR3 sequence is 16 residues long. CDR1 is MNHEY, CDR2 SMNVEV, per germline (reference sequence). The V gene end was trimmed by 2 bases and the J gene end by 5 bases; junction bases not matched to a gene: 7. The CDR3: CASSLGTGRSHQPQHF. In nucleotides, the CDR3 is TGTGCCAGCAGTTTAGGGACAGGGAGATCCCATCAGCCCCAGCATTTT.

The chain is built from TRBV7-6 and TRBJ2-5, with D maybe TRBD1 (5 bases). This CDR3 has 13 amino acids. Germline V gene sequence: CDR1 SGHVS, CDR2 FNYEAQ. V lost 4 bases and J 2 bases, leaving 8 bases between the germline ends. CDR3 sequence reads: CASSSQGQETQYF. The CDR3 DNA reads as TGTGCCAGCAGCTCTCAGGGACAAGAGACCCAGTACTTC.

This clone was picked up a small number of times. The J gene is TRBJ2-7, the V gene TRBV7-2, with 10 positions matching TRBD1. This CDR3 has 15 residues. CDR1 is SGHTA and CDR2 is FQGNSA in the germline V gene. V lost 2 bases and J lost 2; bases outside the gene matches: 3. CDR3 in amino acids: CASSLTGQGTYEQYF. Written as DNA, the CDR3 is TGTGCCAGCAGCTTAACGGGACAGGGGACCTACGAGCAGTACTTC.

This sequence joins TRBV10-3 and TRBJ2-7, with 14 bases lining up with TRBD2. The germline gives CDR1 ENHRY, CDR2 SYGVKD. This CDR3 region has 15 residues. After removal of 5 bases from V and 7 bases from J, the junction contained 7 bases not matched to a gene. The CDR3 is CAISSGTSGSWEQYF. DNA for the CDR3: TGTGCCATCAGTTCCGGGACTAGCGGGAGTTGGGAGCAGTACTTC.

The V call is TRBV30, the J call TRBJ2-3; 8 bases line up with TRBD2. CDR1 and CDR2 from the germline V gene are GTSNPN and SVGIG (reference sequence). The CDR3 runs 15 residues. Trimming removed 0 bases from V and 1 base from J; junction bases left unmatched: 3. For the CDR3, the DNA is TGTGCCTGGAGTGTTTTAGCGGGACGCACAGATACGCAGTATTTT. Translated, it gives CAWSVLAGRTDTQYF.

The rearrangement joins TRBV6-5 to TRBJ2-7, with 8 bases matching TRBD2. The CDR3 is made up of 14 amino acids. Germline trimming cut 0 bases from V and 6 bases from J; bases unmatched to any gene: 4. Looked up from germline, CDR1 is MNHEY and CDR2 is SVGAGI. CDR3: CASSYSAGVGEQYF. The CDR3 nucleotides read TGTGCCAGCAGTTACTCAGCGGGAGTTGGCGAGCAGTACTTC.

The chain links TRBV2 to TRBJ1-5, with D possibly matching TRBD1 (6 bases). Trimming pared 10 bases from V and 9 bases from J, leaving 22 bases between. CDR1 is SNHLY and CDR2 is FYNNEI in the germline V gene. This CDR3 contains 14 residues. In DNA, the CDR3 is TGTGCCATCCTGGGACATGTCGCACCTACGCCCCAGCATTTT. Its translation is CAILGHVAPTPQHF.

The gene calls are TRBV3-1 (or the pseudogene TRBV3-2) and TRBJ1-1; a possible D gene is TRBD1 (6 bases). CDR1 is LGHDT, CDR2 YNNKEL, per germline (reference sequence). V was clipped by 2 bases and J by 1 base, with 14 bases between them. CDR3 length equals 16 residues. CDR3 coding DNA: TGTGCCAGCAGCCAAAGCAGGGGTTCTGGGAACACTGAAGCTTTCTTT. Encoded protein: CASSQSRGSGNTEAFF.

The chain has TRBV29-1 and TRBJ1-2; D uncertain. Germline CDR1 SQVTM, CDR2 ANQGSEA. Trimming stripped 4 bases from V and 1 base from J, with 7 bases between. The CDR3 runs 12 residues. CDR3 in amino acids: CSVVNGNYGYTF. CDR3 nucleotide sequence: TGCAGCGTTGTCAACGGTAACTATGGCTACACCTTC. Based on the CDR3 plus reference TRBV29-1 and TRBJ1-2, the full variable domain is SAVISQKPSRDICQRGTSLTIQCQVDSQVTMMFWYRQQPGQSLTLIATANQGSEATYESGFVIDKFPISRPNLTFSTLTVSNMSPEDSSIYLCSVVNGNYGYTFGSGTRLTVV.

This clone was counted a single time. The chain carries TRBV19 and TRBJ2-5, with 8 bases lining up with TRBD1. Losses at the gene ends were 3 bases for V and 2 bases for J; bases not matched to a gene: 5. The germline V gene has CDR1 LNHDA and CDR2 SQIVND (reference sequence). The CDR3 extends over 15 amino acids. The CDR3 region is CASSILGQGQETQYF. CDR3 sequence (DNA): TGTGCCAGTAGTATTCTAGGACAGGGTCAAGAGACCCAGTACTTC.

J is TRBJ1-1 and V is TRBV10-3; no firm D call. Germline values: CDR1 ENHRY, CDR2 SYGVKD. The V and J ends lost 8 bases and 1 base respectively, with 8 bases between them. The CDR3 covers 12 residues. CDR3 nucleotides: TGTGCCATCGGGGAGAGGAACACTGAAGCTTTCTTT. This sequence encodes CAIGERNTEAFF.

This rearrangement joins TRBV28 to TRBJ2-1; 15 positions match TRBD2. CDR3 length: 17 residues. Germline V lookup: CDR1 MDHEN, CDR2 SYDVKM. J was trimmed by 10 bases and V by 4 bases; bases with no gene match: 11. CDR3 in amino acids: CASSSGLAGGGVREQFF. The CDR3 coding sequence is TGTGCCAGCAGTTCGGGACTAGCGGGAGGTGGGGTGCGGGAGCAGTTCTTC.

This clone was detected only a few times. The chain uses TRBV6-5 and TRBJ1-1; 9 nucleotides line up with TRBD1. The germline V gene has CDR1 MNHEY and CDR2 SVGAGI. There are 14 residues in the CDR3. J was trimmed by 5 bases and V by 2 bases; bases with no gene match: 3. CDR3: CASSYRQGGTEAFF. In nucleotides, the CDR3 is TGTGCCAGCAGTTACCGACAGGGGGGGACTGAAGCTTTCTTT.

V and J are TRBV28 and TRBJ1-1, with 7 bases aligning to TRBD1. Germline values: CDR1 MDHEN, CDR2 SYDVKM. The CDR3 sequence is 13 residues long. V lost 7 bases and J lost 5; bases outside the gene matches: 7. In DNA, the CDR3 is TGTGCCAGCACTACGACAGGGCGAACTGAAGCTTTCTTT. It encodes CASTTTGRTEAFF.

The CDR3 loop reads CASTGRGTSTDTQYF. As DNA, the CDR3 is TGTGCCAGCACTGGGCGGGGGACTAGCACAGATACGCAGTATTTT. The chain recombines TRBV28 with TRBJ2-3; TRBD2 matches at 7 bases. This CDR3 contains 15 residues. The germline V gene encodes CDR1 MDHEN and CDR2 SYDVKM. J gave up 0 bases and V 7 bases, and 7 bases lay outside the gene matches.

This clone has only one observation. The chain uses TRBV20-1 and TRBJ2-3; D ambiguous. V lost 3 bases and J 0 bases, leaving 13 bases between the germline ends. CDR3 length: 15 amino acids. CDR1 and CDR2 from the germline V gene are DFQATT and SNEGSKA (reference sequence). The CDR3 coding sequence is TGCAGTGCTAGTGTGAGGTTAACTAGCACAGATACGCAGTATTTT. As protein: CSASVRLTSTDTQYF.

The J gene is TRBJ1-5, the V gene TRBV6-2 or TRBV6-3; the match to TRBD1 covers 8 bases. Trimming removed 9 bases from V and 2 bases from J; junction bases left unmatched: 9. Germline values: CDR1 MNHEY, CDR2 SVGEGT. The CDR3 extends over 15 amino acids. In nucleotides, the CDR3 is TGTGCCAGTAGCAGGGGGCAGGGGGGCAATCAGCCCCAGCATTTT. Translation: CASSRGQGGNQPQHF.

This sequence joins TRBV19 and TRBJ1-4, with TRBD1 matching over 9 bases. There are 13 residues in the CDR3. Germline CDR1 reads LNHDA; CDR2 reads SQIVND (reference sequence). Trimming removed 8 bases from V and 8 bases from J; junction bases left unmatched: 6. Written as DNA, the CDR3 is TGTGCCAGTTTGGGACAGGGTGACGAAAAACTGTTTTTT. Translating gives CASLGQGDEKLFF.

The chain combines TRBV15 with TRBJ1-1, with D perhaps matching TRBD1 (5 bases). From germline, CDR1 is LNHNV and CDR2 YYDKDF (reference sequence). This CDR3 is built from 13 residues. The V end was cut by 0 bases, the J end by 7 bases, with 9 bases between. The CDR3 DNA reads as TGTGCCACCAGCAGAGATCAGGGCCTTGAAGCTTTCTTT. Encoded protein: CATSRDQGLEAFF.